This T cell receptor (beta chain) was identified in a study of naive and memory T cell subsets. The study, taken as a whole, reports: Gini index rose across naive, CM, EM and EMRA in CD4 and CD8. A clonotype means one alpha or beta sequence, not an alpha/beta pair. Possibly reflecting memory cells re-expressing CD45RA, a few larger clonotypes occurred in naive repertoires, especially CD8. Over 85% of naive TCR sequences appeared only once, unlike memory subsets.

The CDR3 covers 16 residues. CDR1 is MRHNA, CDR2 SNTAGT, per germline. The J segment lost 1 base and the V segment lost 5 bases, leaving 4 bases of the junction unmatched. This clonotype was counted between two and nine times. No antigen is known for it. CD8 T cells were positively selected from what remained after CD4 positive selection. An equimolar mix of two oligonucleotides served as the beta constant-region primer for TRBC1 and TRBC2. Ligated cDNA was amplified by four rounds of PCR with nested alpha and beta constant-region primers and SP2. Each CDR3 protein is one row after TCRdb ran MiXCR on the UMI-ligation and nested PCR reads. The sample records about 160,000 distinct CDR3 sequences, 22% being singletons.

The sequenced sample was naive CD4+ T cells from blood. The TCR sequence derives from a human donor in good health. This sequence joins TRBV6-4 and TRBJ2-1; 11 bases map to TRBD2. CDR3 DNA sequence: TGTGCCAGCAGTTATCGACTAGCGGGGTCCTACAATGAGCAGTTCTTC. Translated, it gives CASSYRLAGSYNEQFF.